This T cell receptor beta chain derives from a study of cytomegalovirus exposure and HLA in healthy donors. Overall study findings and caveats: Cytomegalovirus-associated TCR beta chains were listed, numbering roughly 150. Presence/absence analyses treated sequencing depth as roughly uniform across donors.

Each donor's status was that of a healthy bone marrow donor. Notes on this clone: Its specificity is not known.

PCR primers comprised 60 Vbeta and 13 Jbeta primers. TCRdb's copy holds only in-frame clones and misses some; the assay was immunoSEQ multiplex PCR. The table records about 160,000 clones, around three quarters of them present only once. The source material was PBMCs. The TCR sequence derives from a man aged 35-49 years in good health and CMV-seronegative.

DNA for the CDR3: TGTGCCAGCAGCCGACTAGCGTTGTACAATGAGCAGTTCTTC. It translates to CASSRLALYNEQFF. The V call is TRBV7-9, the J call TRBJ2-1; TRBD2 matches at 8 bases. The CDR3 contains 14 residues. Germline CDR1 and CDR2: SEHNR and FQNEAQ (reference sequence). The ends lost 5 bases at V and 4 bases at J; junction bases unmatched: 4.